This T cell receptor (beta chain) was identified during a study of identical twins. Whole-study results and caveats: Researchers reported weaker excess twin sharing in beta out-of-frame sequences. Insertion counts were lower in abundant cord blood beta clonotypes, a trend that memory repertoires did not show.

One entry per CDR3 protein, called by TCRdb with MiXCR from the 5' RACE reads. Of around 510,000 distinct CDR3 sequences in the sample, over 11% were seen once. The CDR3 contains 15 residues. CDR1 and CDR2 (germline): MDHEN, SYDVKM. V was shortened by 7 bases and J by 3 bases, with 19 bases between the two germline ends. As regards this clonotype: Its antigen is as yet unknown.

These records were also assigned to another study, of yellow fever vaccine responses in identical twins. That paper states: Reports say the vaccine T cell response in twins looked partly convergent and partly personalized.

The source of this sequence is a woman under 30 in good health. Sequenced sample: CD4+ T cells sorted from blood. V and J are TRBV28 and TRBJ2-7; possibly TRBD1 or TRBD2 for D (5 bases each). For the CDR3, the DNA is TGTGCCAGCACTACGGGGAGTGCACAGGACTACGAGCAGTACTTC. Translating it yields CASTTGSAQDYEQYF.